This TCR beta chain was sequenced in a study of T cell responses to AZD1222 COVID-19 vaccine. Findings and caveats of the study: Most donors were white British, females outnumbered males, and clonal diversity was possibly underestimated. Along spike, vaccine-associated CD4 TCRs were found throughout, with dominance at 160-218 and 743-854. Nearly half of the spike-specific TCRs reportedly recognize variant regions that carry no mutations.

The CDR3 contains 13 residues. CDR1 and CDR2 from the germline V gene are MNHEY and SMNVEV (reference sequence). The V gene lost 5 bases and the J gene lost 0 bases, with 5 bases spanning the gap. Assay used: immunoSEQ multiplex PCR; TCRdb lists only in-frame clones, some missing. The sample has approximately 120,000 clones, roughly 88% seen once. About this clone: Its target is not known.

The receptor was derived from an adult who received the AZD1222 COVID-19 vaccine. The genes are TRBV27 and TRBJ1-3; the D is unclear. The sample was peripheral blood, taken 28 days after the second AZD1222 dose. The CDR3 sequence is CASSPGSGNTIYF. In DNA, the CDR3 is TGTGCCAGCAGTCCGGGCTCTGGAAACACCATATATTTT.